The 10 T cell receptor beta chains given below trace back to one sample, sequenced in a study of T-cell memory formation after mild COVID-19. A single record per CDR3 protein comes from TCRdb applying MiXCR to the 5' RACE reads. Of some 100,000 distinct CDR3 sequences listed, 11% are singletons. The sample was PBMCs or a T cell subset sorted from them (not recorded which). These receptors all stem from a man younger than 35 who had mild COVID-19 (a few samples of this study predate the infection). Cell type and time point are not known.

This clonotype has a handful of counts. The chain couples TRBV4-1 to TRBJ1-5; 7 bases are shared with TRBD1. Germline V gives CDR1 MGHRA, CDR2 YSYEKL. Unmatched junction bases numbered 8, after V lost 2 bases and J lost 7 bases. The CDR3 contains 15 residues. CDR3 DNA sequence: TGCGCCAGCAGCCAACGACAGGGACCGTGGCAGCCCCAGCATTTT. Its protein is CASSQRQGPWQPQHF.

The rearrangement links TRBV7-3 to TRBJ2-5; tentatively, D is TRBD2 (6 bases). There are 13 residues in the CDR3. CDR1 SGHTA and CDR2 FQGTGA come from the germline V gene. Trimming cost V 5 bases and J 5 bases, with 12 bases left between them. CDR3 loop: CASSPEGRETQYF. CDR3 sequence (DNA): TGTGCCAGCAGCCCTGAGGGGAGGGAGACCCAGTACTTC.

This clonotype was detected only a few times. The chain recombines TRBV29-1 with TRBJ1-1, with D perhaps matching TRBD1 (5 bases). Trimming left V 4 bases short and J 3 bases short, with 15 bases between. CDR1 is SQVTM, CDR2 ANQGSEA, per germline. The CDR3 contains 14 residues. The CDR3 here is CSVADLGGHTEAFF. In DNA form, the CDR3 reads TGCAGCGTTGCCGACTTGGGGGGACACACTGAAGCTTTCTTT.

The table lists this clonotype with a few counts. The V call is TRBV6-2 or TRBV6-3, the J call TRBJ1-5, with D possibly matching TRBD1 (5 bases). V gave up 6 bases and J gave up 0 bases, with 15 bases separating them. The germline V gene has CDR1 MNHEY and CDR2 SVGEGT. This CDR3 comprises 16 residues. DNA of the CDR3: TGTGCCAGCAGACCGAAGGGACTCCCTAGCAATCAGCCCCAGCATTTT. Protein product: CASRPKGLPSNQPQHF.

This chain connects TRBV7-9 to TRBJ1-1; tentatively, D is TRBD1 (5 bases). The ends were cut back, 1 base at V and 8 bases at J, with 8 bases in the middle. Germline loops: CDR1 SEHNR, CDR2 FQNEAQ (reference sequence). This CDR3 has 12 residues. The CDR3 loop is CASSLDNREAFF. CDR3 nucleotide sequence: TGTGCCAGCAGCTTAGATAACAGGGAAGCTTTCTTT.

This clonotype has a count of ten or more. The V call is TRBV9, the J call TRBJ2-3; 7 nucleotides match TRBD2. The CDR3 totals 16 residues. V shed 3 bases and J 0 bases; nucleotides not matched to a gene: 7. Germline values: CDR1 SGDLS, CDR2 YYNGEE. DNA of the CDR3: TGTGCCAGCAGCGCCAACCGAGCGGGGAGCACAGATACGCAGTATTTT. Translating it yields CASSANRAGSTDTQYF.

This chain's CDR3 is CASSTDRDNQPQHF. In DNA, the CDR3 is TGTGCCAGCAGTACCGACAGGGACAATCAGCCCCAGCATTTT. This chain uses TRBV27 with TRBJ1-5, with 7 bases fitting TRBD1. V gave up 5 bases and J gave up 3 bases; unmatched junction bases: 4. From germline, CDR1 is MNHEY and CDR2 SMNVEV (reference sequence). CDR3 length equals 14 residues.

V is TRBV24-1 and J is TRBJ2-3; no clear D gene. The CDR3 loop spans 14 amino acids. The V end lost 6 bases, the J end lost 4 bases, and 13 bases lay between the germline ends. The germline gives CDR1 KGHDR, CDR2 SFDVKD. This chain's CDR3 is CATSSRVAADTQYF. DNA of the CDR3: TGTGCCACCAGTTCACGCGTTGCGGCAGATACGCAGTATTTT.

The genes are TRBV2 and TRBJ2-2; 8 nucleotides match TRBD1. V trimming: 2 bases; J trimming: 0 bases; junction bases outside the gene matches: 14. The CDR3 contains 20 residues. Germline V gene lookup returns CDR1 SNHLY and CDR2 FYNNEI. The CDR3 region is CASSETGWAGGNPNTGELFF. In DNA form, the CDR3 reads TGTGCCAGCAGTGAAACGGGATGGGCAGGGGGCAATCCGAACACCGGGGAGCTGTTTTTT. Full variable domain (missing parts from reference TRBV2 and TRBJ2-2): EPEVTQTPSHQVTQMGQEVILRCVPISNHLYFYWYRQILGQKVEFLVSFYNNEISEKSEIFDDQFSVERPDGSNFTLKIRSTKLEDSAMYFCASSETGWAGGNPNTGELFFGEGSRLTVL.

At least ten counts were recorded for this clonotype. V is TRBV12-3 or TRBV12-4 and J is TRBJ1-2, with D unresolved. The CDR3 is made up of 13 amino acids. Between the trimmed V and J ends, which lost 1 base and 8 bases, there was a span of 11 bases. DNA for the CDR3: TGTGCCAGCAGTTTAGGAGGACCCTTGGGCTACACCTTC. Protein: CASSLGGPLGYTF.